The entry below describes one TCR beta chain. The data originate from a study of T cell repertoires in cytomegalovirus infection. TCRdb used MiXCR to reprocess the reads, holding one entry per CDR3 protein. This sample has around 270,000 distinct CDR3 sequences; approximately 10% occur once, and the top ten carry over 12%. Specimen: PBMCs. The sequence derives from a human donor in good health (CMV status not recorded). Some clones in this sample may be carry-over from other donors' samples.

The CDR3 loop is CSASQLAGSTDTQYF. The CDR3 DNA follows: TGCAGTGCTAGTCAACTAGCGGGTTCCACAGATACGCAGTATTTT. This rearrangement joins TRBV20-1 to TRBJ2-3; 9 bases align to TRBD2. The V gene's germline CDR1 is DFQATT and CDR2 SNEGSKA (reference sequence). The V and J ends lost 3 bases and 2 bases, in that order; junction bases with no gene match: 6. The length of the CDR3 is 15 residues.